The sequence of this TCR beta chain was determined in a study of T cell responses to AZD1222 COVID-19 vaccine. V lost 1 base to trimming and J lost 8 bases; unmatched junction nucleotides: 8. Germline V gene data show CDR1 as SGHVS and CDR2 as FNYEAQ. This CDR3 comprises 16 residues. Study-level findings and limits: The study reported that nearly half of spike-specific TCRs target unmutated variant regions. A rise in Spike-specific TCR breadth and depth followed two AZD1222 doses.

TCRdb's table, derived via immunoSEQ multiplex PCR, lists solely in-frame clones and lacks some. The table lists around 150,000 clones, roughly nine tenths of them singletons. As regards this clone: Its antigen is not known.

The gene calls are TRBV7-6 and TRBJ2-1; 10 bases are shared with TRBD1. The clonotype was recovered from an adult who received the MenACWY meningococcal vaccine as a control. Here the sequenced sample was peripheral blood, taken 28 days after the second dose of the MenACWY control vaccine. DNA of the CDR3: TGTGCCAGCAGCTTAGTCCCGGACAGGGGGAGGGATGAGCAGTTCTTC. Protein sequence: CASSLVPDRGRDEQFF.